This note documents a single T cell receptor (beta chain) sequence. Its antigen specificity is not known. Nothing much larger sits one base from this clone, and base qualities are not available. TCRbeta CDR3 regions were amplified from genomic DNA by means of the immunoSEQ Assay, a bias-controlled multiplex PCR. The paper's processing steps were these. The number of nucleated cells in each sample was estimated by amplification of reference gene primers within the assay. To quantify the absolute abundance of each unique TCRbeta CDR3 rearrangement, sequence reads were collapsed and filtered. Productive Simpson clonality was computed per sample as the square root of Simpson's diversity index over productive rearrangements. TCRdb mirrors the immuneACCESS table, restricted to in-frame sequences. Some clones are absent from its copies; in checked studies, under half trace to an unresolved V gene, and the reason for the others is unknown. The V and J calls and clone size were taken over from that table, and D and trimming were inferred from the DNA. This sample has nearly 350,000 clones in its table, and approximately 91% of those were observed once. Jointly, the top ten make up about 7% of the sample.

The CDR3, cysteine through phenylalanine, is 14 amino acids long. CDR3 DNA is the only sequence kept; it has 42 bases, read in frame from the first base. The germline ends are 11 bases apart after V is trimmed by 2 bases and J by 3 bases. Looking up the germline V gene yields CDR1 WSHSY and CDR2 SAAADI. This entry comes from a study of blood T cell repertoires in COVID-19 (dated by TCRdb to about 2020). In terms of the full investigation: Collaborator samples came from the United States, Italy and Spain and covered acute and convalescent phases of COVID-19. The prospective study material was composed of cDNA or gDNA derived from T cells, B-cell-depleted T cells, or PBMCs. Subjects who had been exposed to COVID-19, were actively infected with it, or had recovered from it provided the deeply sampled blood TCRbeta repertoires that made up the dataset. The repertoires were released in a freely available public database intended as a resource for research on the immune response to SARS-CoV-2. Samples came from the ongoing ImmuneRACE study (first 160 participants) plus 1,254 subjects from 6 global collaborators. A de-identified subject ID, COVID-19 status, age in years and sex were almost always included in the sample metadata. Where available, HLA class I and class II types were obtained from metadata supplied by the sample provider rather than from assay-based typing.

Beyond this particular receptor, the publication reports: How much clinical and demographic metadata was included differed by source and by participant, and the metadata was provided uncurated.

At one collaborating source in Seattle, patients were enrolled during active infection and were followed longitudinally through the course of disease. Each collaborating institution followed its own protocols to collect whole blood in K2EDTA tubes. For TCRbeta analysis, collaborator samples were shipped as frozen whole blood, as isolated PBMCs, or as DNA extracted from either sample type. The sequence came from a woman in her seventies with COVID-19, enrolled during active disease. The chain was built from TRBV10-2 and TRBJ2-7; tentative D gene TRBD2, with 6 bases matching. Sequencing was done on a sample of peripheral blood. The DNA sequence follows: TGCGCCAGCAGTGAGGGTCGGGGAGGCTACGAGCAGTACTTC. Its protein reads: CASSEGRGGYEQYF.